A selection of T cell receptor beta chains follows, all from one sample in a study of control samples from healthy donors and cancer patients. The assay was immunoSEQ multiplex PCR, and TCRdb's table has in-frame clones only and misses some. This table has 70,000 or so clones, roughly 80% appearing once. Sequencing input: blood. The receptors derive from a man between 50 and 59 years old in good health. Both conserved end residues are part of each CDR3. Fields, in order: J gene, clone size, V gene, CDR3 protein. Where a row states a size, it is once, few, many or the class of an expanded clone; other rows omit it.

TRBJ2-1 NA TRBV7-3 CASSATSGSYNEQFF
TRBJ1-4 NA TRBV5-6 CASSLTGLANEKLFF
TRBJ2-7 NA TRBV23-1 CASSQKTSGSSYEQYF
TRBJ1-2 NA TRBV18 CASSPSPQGNGYTF
TRBJ2-3 NA TRBV30 CASTMGSGSFTDTQYF
TRBJ2-2 NA TRBV28 CASSGTLGTGELFF
TRBJ2-1 once TRBV10-2 CASRRASSYNEQFF
TRBJ1-2 NA TRBV4-1 CASSHLIRTGKRLYGYTF
TRBJ1-1 few TRBV6-6 CASSTPTGNTEAFF
TRBJ2-7 NA TRBV18 CASSPWRQGASYEQYF
TRBJ2-3 NA TRBV7-9 CASSLVAAVDTQYF
TRBJ2-5 NA TRBV7-8 CASSLAAPIVGSETQYF
TRBJ2-3 NA TRBV6-5 CASRPEPLTDTQYF
TRBJ2-7 NA TRBV3-1/TRBV3-2 CASSRQGSDHEQYF
TRBJ2-1 NA TRBV28 CASSFLRGLSYNEQFF
TRBJ2-3 NA TRBV5-1 CASSNGAGGSVTDTQYF
TRBJ2-3 NA TRBV15 CATSWLAGGSLDTQYF
TRBJ2-2 NA TRBV7-8 CASSLRTSGRTLAGELFF
TRBJ1-2 NA TRBV12-3/TRBV12-4 CASSYDREHGYTF
TRBJ1-2 NA TRBV6-6 CASMLSTGYTF
TRBJ2-7 NA TRBV5-6 CASRHRDRAEQYF
TRBJ2-2 NA TRBV7-2 CASSHNAGELFF
TRBJ1-5 NA TRBV24-1 CATSDSGQGEPQHF
TRBJ2-3 NA TRBV4-3 CASSQGQSDTQYF